These 28 T cell receptor beta chains were sequenced from one sample in a study of low-dose radiotherapy and immunotherapy resistance in tumors. The time point: before trial treatment. Primers targeting TRAV and TRBV primed first-strand cDNA, covering alpha and beta chains. Amplification, which lasted roughly 20 PCR cycles, used a constant-region primer and V-primer adapter to amplify TCRs. TCRdb re-called the reads with MiXCR, one entry per CDR3 protein. Of 85,000 to 100,000 distinct CDR3 sequences in the sample, more than 7.5% were seen once. The source was PBMCs, collected before treatment. The receptors originated from a male donor with prostate cancer.

About this clonotype itself: An end of the junction differs from the germline gene, which may be a read error. This rearrangement joins TRBV19 to TRBJ1-1; D not resolved. This CDR3 is built from 13 residues. CDR1 is LNHDA and CDR2 is SQIVND in the germline V gene (reference sequence). CDR3 in DNA: TGTGTCAGTAGAGGGTACGTCGGCACTGAAGCTTTCTTT. It codes for CVSRGYVGTEAFF.

This clonotype was counted only a few times. V and J are TRBV6-1 and TRBJ2-7; 8 bases line up with TRBD2. The CDR3 totals 15 residues. Germline V CDR1 and CDR2: MNHNS, SASEGT. V was pared by 6 bases and J by 4 bases, with 11 bases of the junction left unmatched. For the CDR3, the DNA is TGTGCCAGCAGCCCATCATCTGCGGGAGGATACGAGCAGTACTTC. It codes for CASSPSSAGGYEQYF.

This clonotype came up many times. V gene TRBV29-1 combines with J gene TRBJ2-1; 9 bases fit TRBD2. The length of the CDR3 is 14 residues. CDR1 and CDR2 (germline): SQVTM, ANQGSEA. V shed 2 bases and J 4 bases; nucleotides not matched to a gene: 3. The chain's CDR3 is CSVEWTSVYNEQFF. CDR3 nucleotides: TGCAGCGTTGAATGGACTAGCGTATACAATGAGCAGTTCTTC.

This clonotype was counted at least ten times. This CDR3 reads CASSQDLPFGDNEKLFF. Here the CDR3 DNA reads TGCGCCAGCAGCCAAGATCTCCCTTTTGGGGATAATGAAAAACTGTTTTTT. V and J are TRBV4-3 and TRBJ1-4; no clear D gene. CDR1 and CDR2 (germline): LGHNA, YSLEER. This CDR3 contains 17 residues. V was shortened by 0 bases and J by 4 bases, with 15 bases between the two germline ends.

This clonotype was recorded many times. This rearrangement joins TRBV28 to TRBJ2-7, with 7 bases fitting TRBD2. The CDR3 is 14 residues long. Germline CDR1 MDHEN, CDR2 SYDVKM. V dropped 2 bases and J dropped 2; count of bases not matched to a gene: 3. This chain's CDR3 is CASSLGRGAYEQYF. The CDR3 DNA reads as TGTGCCAGCAGTTTAGGTCGGGGGGCCTACGAGCAGTACTTC.

This clonotype has a count of ten or more. This sequence joins TRBV9 and TRBJ2-3; 10 bases map to TRBD2. The CDR3 length is 15 residues. With V trimmed by 2 bases and J by 9 bases, 9 bases remained unmatched. CDR1 is SGDLS and CDR2 is YYNGEE in the germline V gene. CDR3 bases: TGTGCCAGCAGCGTCTCCGGGACTAGCGAGAACACGCAGTATTTT. Encoded protein: CASSVSGTSENTQYF.

This clonotype was counted ten times or more. The genes are TRBV7-9 and TRBJ2-2; 7 nucleotides agree with TRBD2. Germline V gene lookup returns CDR1 SEHNR and CDR2 FQNEAQ (reference sequence). The ends lost 1 base at V and 4 bases at J; junction bases unmatched: 6. This CDR3 is built from 16 residues. CDR3 sequence: CASSLGPAGVTGELFF. CDR3 bases: TGTGCCAGCAGCTTAGGACCCGCGGGAGTCACCGGGGAGCTGTTTTTT.

This clonotype was detected ten times or more. The DNA of the CDR3 is TGTGCCACCTCATGGGGTAGCTACGAGCAGTACTTC. Its protein is CATSWGSYEQYF. The rearrangement links TRBV6-2 or TRBV6-3 to TRBJ2-7; D remains unclear. Trimming cost V 10 bases and J 3 bases, with 13 bases left between them. The CDR3 length is 12 residues. Germline lookup yields CDR1 MNHEY and CDR2 SVGEGT.

This clonotype was detected ten times or more. CDR3 nucleotides: TGCAGCGCCGAAAGGGGCAGAAACACTGAAGCTTTCTTT. Its translation is CSAERGRNTEAFF. J is TRBJ1-1 and V is TRBV29-1; tentatively, D is TRBD1 (5 bases). The CDR3 length is 13 residues. V gave up 7 bases and J gave up 2 bases, with 14 bases separating them. Looked up from germline, CDR1 is SQVTM and CDR2 is ANQGSEA.

This clonotype was found many times. This chain joins TRBV28 and TRBJ2-7; maybe TRBD1 (5 bases). V was clipped by 11 bases and J by 0 bases, with 14 bases between them. The V gene's germline CDR1 is MDHEN and CDR2 SYDVKM. This CDR3 has 13 amino acids. CDR3 sequence reads: CAAVRVSSYEQYF. As DNA, the CDR3 is TGTGCCGCAGTCAGGGTGAGCTCCTACGAGCAGTACTTC.

This clonotype was observed many times. V is TRBV13 and J is TRBJ2-2; a weak D match, TRBD1 (6 bases). CDR3 size: 15 residues. V lost 5 bases, J lost 1 base, and 11 bases lay in between. The germline CDR1 and CDR2 sequences are PRHDT and FYEKMQ (reference sequence). In nucleotides, the CDR3 is TGTGCCAGCAGCCACGGGACAATGAACACCGGGGAGCTGTTTTTT. It translates to CASSHGTMNTGELFF.

This clonotype was counted many times. This chain links TRBV29-1 with TRBJ2-5; weak D call: TRBD1 (5 bases). Germline V lookup: CDR1 SQVTM, CDR2 ANQGSEA. The CDR3 is 12 amino acids. The DNA of the CDR3 is TGCAACGCAGGGAATCTCCAAGAGACCCAGTACTTC. Protein: CNAGNLQETQYF.

V gene TRBV5-4 combines with J gene TRBJ2-1, with a possible D match to TRBD2 (6 bases). With 3 bases removed from V and 5 bases from J, the gap between germline ends came to 15 bases. The CDR3 consists of 15 residues. Germline assignment: CDR1 SGHNT and CDR2 YYREEE (reference sequence). CDR3 region: CASSSGLARDNEQFF. CDR3 DNA: TGTGCCAGCAGCTCGGGACTGGCCAGGGACAATGAGCAGTTCTTC.

This clonotype came up many times. The chain joins TRBV7-2 to TRBJ2-2, with TRBD2 identical over 9 bases. This CDR3 has 16 amino acids. V dropped 5 bases and J dropped 5; count of bases not matched to a gene: 9. Germline assignment: CDR1 SGHTA and CDR2 FQGNSA. CDR3 amino acids: CASSPGLASGTGELFF. Here the CDR3 DNA reads TGTGCCAGCAGCCCGGGACTAGCATCGGGGACCGGGGAGCTGTTTTTT.

In its sample, this clonotype was seen many times. The chain employs TRBV5-4 and TRBJ2-5; unclear D gene. CDR1 and CDR2 from the germline V gene are SGHNT and YYREEE (reference sequence). Deletions cut 0 bases from V and 5 bases from J, with 8 bases between. This CDR3 region has 13 residues. CDR3 sequence reads: CASSLGRAETQYF. CDR3 nucleotides: TGTGCCAGCAGCTTGGGACGGGCCGAGACCCAGTACTTC.

This clonotype was counted at least ten times. The rearrangement links TRBV4-3 to TRBJ2-5, with 8 bases aligning to TRBD2. With 5 bases clipped from V and 5 bases from J, the junction kept 10 bases outside the gene matches. CDR3 length equals 15 residues. The germline gives CDR1 LGHNA, CDR2 YSLEER. In DNA, the CDR3 is TGCGCCAGCAGCAAAGGAACGGGAGGGCGGGAGACCCAGTACTTC. This sequence encodes CASSKGTGGRETQYF.

This clonotype has a count of ten or more. The chain carries TRBV7-9 and TRBJ2-1; the match to TRBD2 covers 10 bases. CDR1 is SEHNR and CDR2 is FQNEAQ in the germline V gene (reference sequence). The CDR3 is 16 residues long. V dropped 0 bases and J dropped 8; count of bases not matched to a gene: 7. The CDR3 nucleotides are TGTGCCAGCAGCTTAGCTGCGGCCCTAGCGGGAGATGAGCAGTTCTTC. Its protein product is CASSLAAALAGDEQFF.

The V and J genes are TRBV20-1 and TRBJ2-1; possible D gene TRBD2, 5 bases. The V gene lost 0 bases and the J gene lost 0 bases, with 15 bases spanning the gap. The CDR3 loop spans 17 amino acids. Germline V gives CDR1 DFQATT, CDR2 SNEGSKA (reference sequence). CDR3 bases: TGCAGTGCTAGAGATGTTCCAGCGGTTAGCTCCTACAATGAGCAGTTCTTC. Its protein is CSARDVPAVSSYNEQFF.

This clonotype occurred many times. This chain connects TRBV7-9 to TRBJ2-7, with 9 positions matching TRBD1. The CDR3 is made up of 15 amino acids. V shed 7 bases and J 5 bases; nucleotides not matched to a gene: 12. Germline values: CDR1 SEHNR, CDR2 FQNEAQ (reference sequence). CDR3 sequence reads: CASTKQGAPYNEQYF. DNA of the CDR3: TGTGCCAGCACCAAACAGGGGGCGCCGTACAACGAGCAGTACTTC. Filled out from reference TRBV7-9 and TRBJ2-7, the complete variable domain reads DTGVSQNPRHKITKRGQNVTFRCDPISEHNRLYWYRQTLGQGPEFLTYFQNEAQLEKSRLLSDRFSAERPKGSFSTLEIQRTEQGDSAMYLCASTKQGAPYNEQYFGPGTRLTVT.

This clonotype was counted many times. V and J are TRBV6-6 and TRBJ2-7; 7 nucleotides line up with TRBD1. The CDR3 loop spans 14 amino acids. V was clipped by 6 bases and J by 2 bases; unmatched bases: 7. CDR1 MNHNY and CDR2 SVGAGI come from the germline V gene (reference sequence). The CDR3 sequence is CASRNRDSPYEQYF. CDR3 nucleotide sequence: TGTGCCAGCAGAAACCGGGACAGTCCCTACGAGCAGTACTTC.

The table lists this clonotype with many counts. The rearrangement joins TRBV6-5 to TRBJ2-1; D is tentatively TRBD1 or TRBD2 (5 bases each). The CDR3 totals 15 residues. Looked up from germline, CDR1 is MNHEY and CDR2 is SVGAGI. Trimming shortened V by 5 bases and J by 4 bases, and 15 bases separated the two germline ends. CDR3 in amino acids: CASSPRAAGYNEQFF. Here the CDR3 DNA reads TGTGCCAGCAGTCCGAGGGCAGCAGGGTACAATGAGCAGTTCTTC.

There are many counts of this clonotype. The rearrangement links TRBV10-3 to TRBJ1-1, with 9 bases identical to TRBD1. CDR1 and CDR2 from the germline V gene are ENHRY and SYGVKD. Trimming removed 11 bases from V and 1 base from J; junction bases left unmatched: 5. The CDR3 is 13 amino acids. The CDR3 region is CAEPGQGNTEAFF. In DNA, the CDR3 is TGTGCCGAACCGGGACAGGGGAACACTGAAGCTTTCTTT.

This clonotype was found many times. The rearrangement links TRBV10-3 to TRBJ2-3; 13 nucleotides align to TRBD2. The CDR3 has 16 residues. Germline V CDR1 and CDR2: ENHRY, SYGVKD. V was clipped by 6 bases and J by 8 bases; unmatched bases: 11. This CDR3 is CAISDPTSGRAATQYF. CDR3 DNA sequence: TGTGCCATCAGCGACCCCACTAGCGGGAGGGCCGCTACGCAGTATTTT.

This clonotype was seen many times. The J gene is TRBJ2-7, the V gene TRBV5-1, with 11 bases fitting TRBD2. Trimming at V came to 4 bases and at J to 2 bases, leaving 5 bases not matched to a gene. CDR1 is SGHRS, CDR2 YFSETQ, per germline. The CDR3 contains 15 residues. In DNA, the CDR3 is TGCGCCAGCAGCGGGACTAGCGGAGGGGCCTACGAGCAGTACTTC. Translated, it gives CASSGTSGGAYEQYF.

This chain links TRBV23-1 with TRBJ2-7, with 10 bases aligning to TRBD2. TRBV23-1 is designated an ORF whose function remains uncertain. This CDR3 region has 13 residues. V gave up 7 bases and J gave up 6 bases; unmatched junction bases: 6. CDR3 DNA: TGCGCCAGCACCGAGCGGGAGGGCCTCGAGCAGTACTTC. Translation gives CASTEREGLEQYF.

V gene TRBV20-1 combines with J gene TRBJ2-1, with 10 bases aligning to TRBD2. CDR1 and CDR2 (germline): DFQATT, SNEGSKA (reference sequence). J lost 6 bases, V lost 3 bases, and 11 bases had no gene match. The CDR3 is 16 amino acids. This chain's CDR3 is CSARDSLVAGGNEQFF. DNA for the CDR3: TGCAGTGCTAGGGACTCCCTGGTAGCGGGAGGCAATGAGCAGTTCTTC.

This clonotype was seen a handful of times. In DNA form, the CDR3 reads TGTGCCGGAGGACAGGGGTCCTCTGGAAACACCATATATTTT. As protein: CAGGQGSSGNTIYF. The chain is built from TRBV2 and TRBJ1-3; 9 bases match TRBD1. The V segment lost 11 bases and the J segment 0 bases; nucleotides outside the gene matches: 5. Germline V gives CDR1 SNHLY, CDR2 FYNNEI. The CDR3 is made up of 14 amino acids.

This clonotype was found many times. The chain couples TRBV12-3 or TRBV12-4 to TRBJ2-2, with a tentative D call TRBD2 (6 bases). V was shortened by 2 bases and J by 4 bases, with 14 bases between the two germline ends. This CDR3 contains 16 residues. The CDR3 reads CASSLRAGGVTGELFF. The CDR3 coding sequence is TGTGCCAGCAGTTTACGTGCGGGCGGGGTCACCGGGGAGCTGTTTTTT.